This record looks at one T cell receptor beta chain sequence and its context. V shed 7 bases and J shed 0 bases, with 13 bases lying between them. The CDR3 length is 15 residues. CDR1 and CDR2 (germline): MNHEY, SVGAGI. Some clones are missing from TCRdb's copy, which holds only in-frame ones; the method was immunoSEQ multiplex PCR. This table holds approximately 70,000 clones, about 73% found once. The record originates from a study of blood T cell repertoires in COVID-19. Sequenced input: peripheral blood. This chain links TRBV6-5 with TRBJ2-1; weak D call: TRBD2 (5 bases). The receptor was isolated from a woman between 65 and 79 years old with acute or convalescent COVID-19. The CDR3 spells CASTSDRGSYNEQFF. Here the CDR3 DNA reads TGTGCCAGCACCTCCGATCGGGGCTCCTACAATGAGCAGTTCTTC.